Given below is one T cell receptor (beta chain) in context. Its antigen is not known. Treatment specified: oral pan-JAK inhibitor, 5-10 mg twice daily. Extraction of RNA preceded its reverse transcription into cDNA, which served as the sequencing template. Sequencing used immunoSEQ multiplex PCR; TCRdb keeps in-frame clones, though not all of them. The profile shows 200,000 or so clones, 43% of them singletons. These data belong to a study of CD8+ T cells in alopecia areata. Broader study findings: Within the top 100, expanded CD8+ clones significantly decreased with tofacitinib, as did scalp clonality. Many expanded lesional clones persisted in scalp and blood during tofacitinib treatment. Normal skin's resident alphabeta T cells are sequenced alongside lesional scalp T cells. Lesional scalp, especially alopecia totalis/universalis, showed higher clonality than normal scalp.

The CDR3 sequence is 14 residues long. V dropped 5 bases and J dropped 0 bases, with 11 bases sitting between them. Germline V gives CDR1 SNHLY, CDR2 FYNNEI. This specimen was CD4+ T cells sorted from blood, taken at approximately week 36, from a patient treated with tofacitinib. The receptor was derived from a human donor with alopecia areata. This sequence joins TRBV2 and TRBJ2-7; D gene uncertain. CDR3 residues: CASSKQRHSYEQYF. The DNA for the CDR3 is TGTGCCAGCAGTAAACAGCGACACTCCTACGAGCAGTACTTC.